This passage covers 8 T cell receptor beta chains from one sample sequenced in a study of early T cells in non-severe SARS-CoV-2 infection. One entry per CDR3 protein, called by TCRdb with MiXCR from the 5' RACE reads. This sample yields about 40,000 distinct CDR3 sequences, of which roughly 4.3% are seen a single time; 4.5% to 6% belongs to the top ten. Specimen: whole blood. Receptor source: an adult who was a healthcare worker with PCR-confirmed SARS-CoV-2 infection or an uninfected control (not recorded which).

Only a few counts were recorded for this clonotype. The V gene is TRBV5-1, the J gene TRBJ2-2; no clear D gene. The CDR3 covers 12 residues. V was shortened by 0 bases and J by 6 bases, with 3 bases between the two germline ends. Per germline, CDR1 SGHRS and CDR2 YFSETQ. CDR3 amino acids: CASSLVPGELFF. The CDR3 nucleotides read TGCGCCAGCAGCTTGGTTCCCGGGGAGCTGTTTTTT.

The chain joins TRBV7-9 to TRBJ1-2; the D gene is possibly TRBD1 (5 bases). This CDR3 is 16 amino acids long. Germline V gives CDR1 SEHNR, CDR2 FQNEAQ (reference sequence). V shed 5 bases and J shed 4 bases, with 20 bases lying between them. This CDR3 is CASSQGGGKGPYGYTF. CDR3 DNA sequence: TGTGCCAGCAGCCAGGGAGGAGGGAAGGGGCCCTATGGCTACACCTTC.

In its sample, this clonotype was seen many times. The chain links TRBV5-1 to TRBJ1-1, with D tentatively TRBD1 (5 bases). The CDR3 length is 14 residues. Germline lookup yields CDR1 SGHRS and CDR2 YFSETQ. V was clipped by 0 bases and J by 4 bases, with 10 bases between them. The CDR3 here is CASSLEGMGTEAFF. The CDR3 nucleotides are TGCGCCAGCAGCTTGGAGGGGATGGGCACTGAAGCTTTCTTT.

In its sample, this clonotype was seen many times. V is TRBV18 and J is TRBJ2-3, with D unresolved. CDR3 length: 14 amino acids. The germline V and J ends were trimmed by 6 bases and 0 bases, with 10 bases remaining between them. Germline V gene data show CDR1 as KGHSH and CDR2 as LQKENI. The CDR3, as DNA: TGTGCCAGCTCGGCCACCGCTAGCACAGATACGCAGTATTTT. Translated: CASSATASTDTQYF. Drawing the rest from reference TRBV18 and TRBJ2-3, the complete variable domain is NAGVMQNPRHLVRRRGQEARLRCSPMKGHSHVYWYRQLPEEGLKFMVYLQKENIIDESGMPKERFSAEFPKEGPSILRIQQVVRGDSAAYFCASSATASTDTQYFGPGTRLTVL.

This clonotype was seen many times. The chain employs TRBV18 and TRBJ1-2, with 7 bases lining up with TRBD1. V trimming: 0 bases; J trimming: 9 bases; junction bases outside the gene matches: 7. Germline assignment: CDR1 KGHSH and CDR2 LQKENI. This CDR3 has 14 residues. The CDR3 DNA sequence: TGTGCCAGCTCACCACCCGTTGACAGGGTGAGCTACACCTTC. Translation: CASSPPVDRVSYTF.

In DNA form, the CDR3 reads TGTGCCAGCAGCCAATCTAGGGGACAGAACACTGAAGCTTTCTTT. Residues: CASSQSRGQNTEAFF. This sequence joins TRBV16 and TRBJ1-1; D possibly corresponds to TRBD1 (6 bases). The CDR3 totals 15 residues. V lost 0 bases and J lost 1, with 9 bases in between. CDR1 KGHSY and CDR2 FQNENV come from the germline V gene. The variable domain in full, with the rest retrieved from reference TRBV16 and TRBJ1-1, is GEEVAQTPKHLVRGEGQKAKLYCAPIKGHSYVFWYQQVLKNEFKFLISFQNENVFDETGMPKERFSAKCLPNSPCSLEIQATKLEDSAVYFCASSQSRGQNTEAFFGQGTRLTVV.

This clonotype was counted at least ten times. The chain uses TRBV5-1 and TRBJ2-1; no definite D call. The V and J ends lost 1 base and 0 bases respectively, with 11 bases between them. CDR1 is SGHRS and CDR2 is YFSETQ in the germline V gene. CDR3 length: 16 residues. DNA for the CDR3: TGCGCCAGCAGCTTGATGTCGGTGACCTCCTACAATGAGCAGTTCTTC. Protein: CASSLMSVTSYNEQFF.

This clonotype is a singleton in its sample. The CDR3 end shows no conserved phenylalanine or tryptophan, and so a read error is likely. V gene TRBV9 combines with J gene TRBJ1-2; 9 nucleotides match TRBD1. Germline V gene sequence: CDR1 SGDLS, CDR2 YYNGEE. The CDR3 contains 13 residues. With 6 bases clipped from V and 7 bases from J, the junction kept 7 bases outside the gene matches. CDR3 residues: CASKMTGGFGYTL. DNA of the CDR3: TGTGCCAGCAAAATGACAGGGGGTTTTGGCTACACCCTC.